This TCR beta chain is from a study of T cells in tuberculosis. Turning to the study itself: This South African cohort compared adolescents with or without latent tuberculosis against adults with active tuberculosis. Study results and caveats: Shorter CDR3-alpha in active tuberculosis partly drove smaller distances.

Produced via immunoSEQ multiplex PCR; TCRdb's table is partial and in-frame only. The table has 24,000 or so clones, less than 97% seen once. A remark on this clone: Its antigen is unidentified.

Trimming removed 0 bases at V and 5 bases at J, with 6 bases between. Looked up from germline, CDR1 is SGHRS and CDR2 is YFSETQ. The CDR3 is made up of 13 amino acids. Each donor contributed about 100,000 T cells on average, unsorted. V is TRBV5-1 and J is TRBJ1-5; no clear D. Sequenced: PBMCs. This TCR was sampled from a donor between 5 and 29 years old with latent tuberculosis or without tuberculosis infection. The CDR3 is CASSLDRDQPQHF. The CDR3 DNA follows: TGCGCCAGCAGCTTGGATCGCGATCAGCCCCAGCATTTT.